The 2 T cell receptor beta chains below come from one sample, sequenced in a study of OX40 agonist ivuxolimab in advanced cancers. Data came from immunoSEQ multiplex PCR; TCRdb stores just in-frame clones and leaves some out. The sample has fewer than 85,000 clones, 65% to 85% seen once. This specimen was CD4+ or CD8+ T cells sorted from blood, taken in a trial of the OX40 agonist ivuxolimab. Receptor source: an adult with an advanced solid tumor such as melanoma, head and neck, liver or kidney cancer.

This clone was observed at least ten times. Other DNA sequences in the same sample also yield this CDR3. The chain couples TRBV5-1 to TRBJ1-5; D is undetermined. CDR1 is SGHRS, CDR2 YFSETQ, per germline. The CDR3 spans 13 residues. Trimming left V 0 bases short and J 7 bases short, with 8 bases between. CDR3 DNA sequence: TGCGCCAGCAGCTTGGTAGGCGGGCAGCCCCAGCATTTT. Translation: CASSLVGGQPQHF.

V gene TRBV9 combines with J gene TRBJ2-5, with unresolved D. Looked up from germline, CDR1 is SGDLS and CDR2 is YYNGEE. V gave up 0 bases and J gave up 5 bases, with 11 bases separating them. The CDR3 runs to 14 residues. The CDR3 nucleotides are TGTGCCAGCAGCGTAGCCCCGAACCGTGAGACCCAGTACTTC. Translation: CASSVAPNRETQYF.